These 20 T cell receptor beta chains were sequenced from one sample in a study of blood T cell repertoires in COVID-19 (dated by TCRdb to 2019 to 2021). Receptors were amplified or captured by the immunoSEQ multiplex PCR assay. Sourced from immuneACCESS, this table was stored by TCRdb with only in-frame sequences that have V and J called. A share of the clones is absent; for the studies checked, an unresolved V gene accounts for under half, and the remainder has no known explanation. The sample records fewer than 80,000 clones, about 85% of which are singletons. The ten top clones hold approximately 10% of the sample. The source material was peripheral blood. The receptors were gathered from a human donor in a cohort sampled during active COVID-19.

The chain recombines TRBV5-4 with TRBJ1-4, with 8 bases matching TRBD1. The CDR3 is made up of 15 amino acids. J lost 3 bases, V lost 4 bases, and 5 bases had no gene match. From germline, CDR1 is SGHNT and CDR2 YYREEE (reference sequence). The CDR3 spells CASSVQGGANEKLFF. The CDR3 DNA sequence: TGTGCCAGCAGCGTACAGGGGGGCGCTAATGAAAAACTGTTTTTT.

This rearrangement joins TRBV28 to TRBJ1-1; 11 bases are a match to TRBD1. The CDR3 is 13 residues long. In germline, CDR1 is MDHEN, CDR2 SYDVKM. The junction had 5 bases not matched to a gene; V was cut back by 10 bases and J by 4 bases. The CDR3 DNA reads as TGTGCCACCCGGACAGGGGGCCTCACTGAAGCTTTCTTT. It specifies CATRTGGLTEAFF.

V is TRBV5-1 and J is TRBJ2-3; no definite D call. Germline CDR1 SGHRS, CDR2 YFSETQ. Trimming removed 4 bases at V and 2 bases at J, with 5 bases between. The CDR3 sequence is 12 residues long. CDR3 region: CASSLPTDTQYF. The CDR3, as DNA: TGCGCCAGCAGCCTCCCCACAGATACGCAGTATTTT.

By share, this clone counts as medium-sized (0.01 to 0.1%). This chain joins TRBV9 and TRBJ1-5; D is possibly TRBD1 (6 bases). The CDR3 runs 13 residues. The ends were cut back, 1 base at V and 9 bases at J, with 11 bases in the middle. Looked up from germline, CDR1 is SGDLS and CDR2 is YYNGEE. CDR3 sequence reads: CASSVFETGPQHF. The CDR3 DNA follows: TGTGCCAGCAGCGTATTTGAGACAGGGCCCCAGCATTTT.

Only one count was recorded for this clone. The rearrangement uses TRBV6-4 and TRBJ1-5; 7 bases match TRBD1. CDR3 length equals 13 residues. The V gene's germline CDR1 is MRHNA and CDR2 SNTAGT. Germline trimming cut 4 bases from V and 7 bases from J; bases unmatched to any gene: 4. The CDR3 DNA follows: TGTGCCAGCAGTGCAGACAGGGAACAGCCCCAGCATTTT. Residues: CASSADREQPQHF.

This chain uses TRBV7-2 with TRBJ2-2; a possible D gene is TRBD1 (6 bases). Germline assignment: CDR1 SGHTA and CDR2 FQGNSA. V was trimmed by 1 base and J by 4 bases, leaving 13 bases between them. This CDR3 region has 16 residues. The CDR3, as DNA: TGTGCCAGCAGCTTAGGACAGGTGTCCCTCACCGGGGAGCTGTTTTTT. Translating it yields CASSLGQVSLTGELFF. Supplemented by reference TRBV7-2 and TRBJ2-2, the full variable domain reads GAGVSQSPSNKVTEKGKDVELRCDPISGHTALYWYRQSLGQGLEFLIYFQGNSAPDKSGLPSDRFSAERTGGSVSTLTIQRTQQEDSAVYLCASSLGQVSLTGELFFGEGSRLTVL.

The gene calls are TRBV5-4 and TRBJ2-3, with TRBD2 matching 10 bases. Germline V gene sequence: CDR1 SGHNT, CDR2 YYREEE (reference sequence). The CDR3 is made up of 16 amino acids. Unmatched junction bases numbered 7, after V lost 4 bases and J lost 2 bases. CDR3 nucleotides: TGTGCCAGCAGCCCAAGTAGCGGGAGGCCCACAGATACGCAGTATTTT. This codes for CASSPSSGRPTDTQYF.

The V gene is TRBV9, the J gene TRBJ2-2; 9 positions agree with TRBD2. V dropped 0 bases and J dropped 4; count of bases not matched to a gene: 4. CDR1 is SGDLS, CDR2 YYNGEE, per germline. This CDR3 comprises 16 residues. The CDR3 sequence is CASSVVSSGTTGELFF. CDR3 coding DNA: TGTGCCAGCAGCGTAGTTTCTAGCGGGACCACCGGGGAGCTGTTTTTT.

This rearrangement joins TRBV29-1 to TRBJ1-3; no reliable D call. V was cut by 8 bases and J by 0 bases, with 5 bases left in between. The CDR3 has 11 amino acids. Germline V gives CDR1 SQVTM, CDR2 ANQGSEA. The DNA for the CDR3 is TGCAGCAGCTACTCTGGAAACACCATATATTTT. Its translation: CSSYSGNTIYF. The full variable domain, completed using reference TRBV29-1 and TRBJ1-3, is SAVISQKPSRDICQRGTSLTIQCQVDSQVTMMFWYRQQPGQSLTLIATANQGSEATYESGFVIDKFPISRPNLTFSTLTVSNMSPEDSSIYLCSSYSGNTIYFGEGSWLTVV.

CDR3 nucleotides: TGTGCCAGCAGCCGCGGGACTAGCGGGTTTAAGCAGTTCTTC. It codes for CASSRGTSGFKQFF. The J gene is TRBJ2-1, the V gene TRBV5-4; 12 bases align to TRBD2. The CDR3 covers 14 residues. Looked up from germline, CDR1 is SGHNT and CDR2 is YYREEE (reference sequence). The V segment lost 4 bases and the J segment 11 bases; nucleotides outside the gene matches: 7.

The V gene is TRBV27, the J gene TRBJ2-1, with D possibly matching TRBD2 (5 bases). Trimming pared 7 bases from V and 5 bases from J, leaving 12 bases between. The CDR3 consists of 13 residues. Germline CDR1 is MNHEY and CDR2 is SMNVEV (reference sequence). The CDR3 region has the DNA TGTGCCAGCAAGTGGACTGGGGACAATGAGCAGTTCTTC. This encodes CASKWTGDNEQFF.

The rearrangement uses TRBV10-3 and TRBJ2-7; D remains unclear. The CDR3 covers 13 residues. Germline CDR1 reads ENHRY; CDR2 reads SYGVKD. Trimming pared 2 bases from V and 4 bases from J, leaving 9 bases between. CDR3 protein: CAISETSEYEQYF. The DNA of the CDR3 is TGTGCCATCAGTGAGACGAGCGAATACGAGCAGTACTTC.

The genes are TRBV5-5 and TRBJ2-7; D perhaps matches TRBD2 (6 bases). Germline CDR1 and CDR2: SGHKS and YYEKEE (reference sequence). V gave up 6 bases and J gave up 5 bases, with 18 bases separating them. The CDR3 runs to 14 residues. The CDR3 DNA reads TGTGCCAGCACCCCCGGTGAGGGGAGGCACGAGCAGTACTTC. It yields the protein CASTPGEGRHEQYF.

CDR3 nucleotides: TGTGCCAGCAGGGAGGTGGGAAACACCATATATTTT. Amino acids: CASREVGNTIYF. This chain connects TRBV6-5 to TRBJ1-3; D call uncertain. Germline assignment: CDR1 MNHEY and CDR2 SVGAGI. The CDR3 contains 12 residues. V lost 6 bases, J lost 4 bases, and 7 bases lay in between.

The V call is TRBV14, the J call TRBJ1-6, with no clear D. Trimming cost V 2 bases and J 7 bases, with 9 bases left between them. In germline, CDR1 is SGHDN, CDR2 FVKESK. The CDR3 covers 14 residues. DNA of the CDR3: TGTGCCAGCAGCCAAACACGAATCAATTCACCCCTCCACTTT. Translation: CASSQTRINSPLHF.

The V and J genes are TRBV5-8 and TRBJ1-5; D gene uncertain. V gave up 0 bases and J gave up 3 bases, with 7 bases separating them. Germline values: CDR1 SGHTS, CDR2 YDEGEE. The CDR3 loop spans 14 amino acids. The CDR3 is CASSLVVLNQPQHF. CDR3 sequence (DNA): TGTGCCAGCAGCTTGGTAGTCCTCAATCAGCCCCAGCATTTT.

The chain links TRBV27 to TRBJ1-1, with 7 bases matching TRBD1. V was pared by 3 bases and J by 4 bases, with 11 bases of the junction left unmatched. Germline values: CDR1 MNHEY, CDR2 SMNVEV (reference sequence). This CDR3 is 16 amino acids long. In nucleotides, the CDR3 is TGTGCCAGCAGTTTCCGCCCGGACAGGCCGCGCACTGAAGCTTTCTTT. Its protein product is CASSFRPDRPRTEAFF.

This chain joins TRBV6-5 and TRBJ2-6, with no clear D. Germline V CDR1 and CDR2: MNHEY, SVGAGI. V was shortened by 10 bases and J by 3 bases, with 7 bases between the two germline ends. This CDR3 contains 12 residues. The CDR3 DNA is TGTGCCACCAGGTATGGGGCCAACGTCCTGACTTTC. Amino acid sequence: CATRYGANVLTF.

The chain recombines TRBV9 with TRBJ2-3; 9 positions match TRBD2. This CDR3 has 14 amino acids. V dropped 4 bases and J dropped 6; count of bases not matched to a gene: 6. Germline V gene sequence: CDR1 SGDLS, CDR2 YYNGEE. The CDR3 nucleotides are TGTGCCAGCAGCCTCGGACTAGCGAGGGATACGCAGTATTTT. Protein product: CASSLGLARDTQYF.

This rearrangement joins TRBV6-5 to TRBJ2-7; 9 bases align to TRBD1. The germline gives CDR1 MNHEY, CDR2 SVGAGI. This CDR3 is built from 14 residues. V lost 5 bases to trimming and J lost 4 bases; unmatched junction nucleotides: 6. The CDR3 DNA follows: TGTGCCAGCAGTCGGGACAGGGTAAAGTACGAGCAGTACTTC. Its translation is CASSRDRVKYEQYF.